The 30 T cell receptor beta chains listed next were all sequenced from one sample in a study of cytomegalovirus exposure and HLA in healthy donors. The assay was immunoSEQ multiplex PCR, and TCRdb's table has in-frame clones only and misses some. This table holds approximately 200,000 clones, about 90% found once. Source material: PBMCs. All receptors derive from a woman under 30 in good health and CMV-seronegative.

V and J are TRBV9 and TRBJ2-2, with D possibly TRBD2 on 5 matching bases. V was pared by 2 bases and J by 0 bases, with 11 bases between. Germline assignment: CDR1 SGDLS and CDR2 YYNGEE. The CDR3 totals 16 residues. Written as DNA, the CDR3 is TGTGCCAGCAGCGTCGGGGTCATCCCGAACACCGGGGAGCTGTTTTTT. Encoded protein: CASSVGVIPNTGELFF.

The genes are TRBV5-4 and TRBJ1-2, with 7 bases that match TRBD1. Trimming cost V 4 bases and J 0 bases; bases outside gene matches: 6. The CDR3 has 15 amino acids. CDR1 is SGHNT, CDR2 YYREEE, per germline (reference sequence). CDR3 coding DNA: TGTGCCAGCAGCGCCGGGACAGCCGCTAACTATGGCTACACCTTC. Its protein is CASSAGTAANYGYTF.

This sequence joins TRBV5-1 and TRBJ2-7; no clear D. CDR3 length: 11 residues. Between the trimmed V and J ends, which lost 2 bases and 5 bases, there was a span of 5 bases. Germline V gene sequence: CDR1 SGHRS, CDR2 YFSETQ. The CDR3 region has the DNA TGCGCCAGCAGCTTCCAGGACGAGCAGTACTTC. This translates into CASSFQDEQYF.

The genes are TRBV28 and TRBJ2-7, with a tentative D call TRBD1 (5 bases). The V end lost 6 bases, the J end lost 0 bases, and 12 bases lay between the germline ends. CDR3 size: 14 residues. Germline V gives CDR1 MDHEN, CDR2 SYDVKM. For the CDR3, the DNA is TGTGCCAGCAGCCCCCGGCAGGGCTCCTACGAGCAGTACTTC. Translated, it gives CASSPRQGSYEQYF.

The CDR3 DNA is TGTGCCAGCAGCCCGCGCGTTTCATACGAGCAGTTCTTC. Translation: CASSPRVSYEQFF. The rearrangement links TRBV7-7 to TRBJ2-1; no reliable D call. The CDR3 totals 13 residues. CDR1 is SSHAT and CDR2 is FNYEAQ in the germline V gene (reference sequence). Between the trimmed V and J ends, which lost 5 bases and 10 bases, there was a span of 15 bases.

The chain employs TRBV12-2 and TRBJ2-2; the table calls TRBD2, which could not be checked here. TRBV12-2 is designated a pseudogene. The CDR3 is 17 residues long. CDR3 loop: CASRLVLLAGESGELFF. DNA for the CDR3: TGTGCAAGTCGCTTAGTTTTGCTAGCGGGAGAGTCCGGGGAGCTGTTTTTT.

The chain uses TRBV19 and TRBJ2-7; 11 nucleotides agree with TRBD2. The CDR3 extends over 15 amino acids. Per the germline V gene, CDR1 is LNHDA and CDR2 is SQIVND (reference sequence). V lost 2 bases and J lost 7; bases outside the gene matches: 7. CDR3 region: CASSIQTSGSHEQYF. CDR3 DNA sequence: TGTGCCAGTAGTATACAAACTAGCGGGAGTCATGAGCAGTACTTC. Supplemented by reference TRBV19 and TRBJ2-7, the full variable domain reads DGGITQSPKYLFRKEGQNVTLSCEQNLNHDAMYWYRQDPGQGLRLIYYSQIVNDFQKGDIAEGYSVSREKKESFPLTVTSAQKNPTAFYLCASSIQTSGSHEQYFGPGTRLTVT.

CDR3 residues: CASSFLPGQGVNEQFF. CDR3 sequence (DNA): TGTGCCAGCAGCTTCTTACCGGGACAGGGGGTCAATGAGCAGTTCTTC. The chain couples TRBV5-6 to TRBJ2-1; 11 bases map to TRBD1. CDR3 size: 16 residues. From germline, CDR1 is SGHDT and CDR2 YYEEEE. The V and J ends lost 2 bases and 6 bases, in that order; junction bases with no gene match: 7. Full variable domain (remainder filled in from reference TRBV5-6 and TRBJ2-1): DAGVTQSPTHLIKTRGQQVTLRCSPKSGHDTVSWYQQALGQGPQFIFQYYEEEERQRGNFPDRFSGHQFPNYSSELNVNALLLGDSALYLCASSFLPGQGVNEQFFGPGTRLTVL.

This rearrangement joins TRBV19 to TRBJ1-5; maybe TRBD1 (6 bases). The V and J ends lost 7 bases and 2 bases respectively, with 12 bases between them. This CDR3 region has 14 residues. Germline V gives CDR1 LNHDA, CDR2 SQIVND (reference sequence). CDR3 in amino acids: CASIGGLGNQPQHF. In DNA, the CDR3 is TGTGCCAGTATCGGGGGGCTAGGCAATCAGCCCCAGCATTTT.

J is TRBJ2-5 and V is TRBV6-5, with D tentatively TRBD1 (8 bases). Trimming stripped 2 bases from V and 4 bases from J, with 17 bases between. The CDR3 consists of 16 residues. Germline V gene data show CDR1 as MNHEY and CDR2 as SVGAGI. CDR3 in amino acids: CASSYNYRGEGETQYF. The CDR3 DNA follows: TGTGCCAGCAGTTACAACTACAGGGGGGAGGGAGAGACCCAGTACTTC.

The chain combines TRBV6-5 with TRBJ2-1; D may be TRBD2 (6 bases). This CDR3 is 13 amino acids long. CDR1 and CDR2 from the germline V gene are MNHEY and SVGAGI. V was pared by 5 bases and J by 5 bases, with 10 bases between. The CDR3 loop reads CASSRGENNEQFF. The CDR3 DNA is TGTGCCAGCAGTCGCGGGGAAAACAATGAGCAGTTCTTC.

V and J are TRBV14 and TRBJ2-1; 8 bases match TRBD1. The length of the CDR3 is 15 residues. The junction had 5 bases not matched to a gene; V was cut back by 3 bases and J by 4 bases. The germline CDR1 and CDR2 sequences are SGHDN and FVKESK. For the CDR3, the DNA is TGTGCCAGCAGCCACAGGACAGGGCTTTACAATGAGCAGTTCTTC. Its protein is CASSHRTGLYNEQFF.

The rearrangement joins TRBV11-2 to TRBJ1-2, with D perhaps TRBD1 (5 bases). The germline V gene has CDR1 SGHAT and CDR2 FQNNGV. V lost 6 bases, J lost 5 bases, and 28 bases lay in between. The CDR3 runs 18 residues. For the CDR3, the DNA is TGTGCCAGCAGACTCAATAACCCGCCGGGGGGAGTAGGGTATGGCTACACCTTC. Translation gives CASRLNNPPGGVGYGYTF.

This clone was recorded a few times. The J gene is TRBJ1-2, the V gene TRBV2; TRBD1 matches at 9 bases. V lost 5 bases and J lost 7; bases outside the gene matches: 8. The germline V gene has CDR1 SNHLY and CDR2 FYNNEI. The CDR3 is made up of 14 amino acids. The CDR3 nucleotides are TGTGCCAGCAGTTCCGGGACAGGGTCTGGTGGCTACACCTTC. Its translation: CASSSGTGSGGYTF. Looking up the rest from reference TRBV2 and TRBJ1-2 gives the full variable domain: EPEVTQTPSHQVTQMGQEVILRCVPISNHLYFYWYRQILGQKVEFLVSFYNNEISEKSEIFDDQFSVERPDGSNFTLKIRSTKLEDSAMYFCASSSGTGSGGYTFGSGTRLTVV.

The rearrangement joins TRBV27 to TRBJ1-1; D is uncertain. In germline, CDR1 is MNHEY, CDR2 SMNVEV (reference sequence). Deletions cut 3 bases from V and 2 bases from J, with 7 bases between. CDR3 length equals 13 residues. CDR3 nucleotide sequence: TGTGCCAGCAGTTTGTACATAAACACTGAAGCTTTCTTT. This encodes CASSLYINTEAFF.

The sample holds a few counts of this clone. The DNA of the CDR3 is TGTGCCAGCAGTTCCATTGCCCAGGGTTCCTATGGCTACACCTTC. It is translated as CASSSIAQGSYGYTF. The V call is TRBV6-4, the J call TRBJ1-2; weak D call: TRBD1 (5 bases). Per the germline V gene, CDR1 is MRHNA and CDR2 is SNTAGT. The CDR3 runs 15 residues. V lost 5 bases and J 4 bases, leaving 17 bases between the germline ends.

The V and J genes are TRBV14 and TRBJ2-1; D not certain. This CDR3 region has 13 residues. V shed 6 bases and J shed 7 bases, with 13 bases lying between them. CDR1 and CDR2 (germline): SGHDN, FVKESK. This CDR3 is CASRPVGINEQFF. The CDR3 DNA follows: TGTGCCAGCAGACCAGTGGGCATAAATGAGCAGTTCTTC.

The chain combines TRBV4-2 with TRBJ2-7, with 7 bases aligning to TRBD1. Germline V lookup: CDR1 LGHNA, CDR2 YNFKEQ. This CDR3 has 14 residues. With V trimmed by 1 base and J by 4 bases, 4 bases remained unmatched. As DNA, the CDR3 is TGTGCCAGCAGCCAAGCAGGGGGTGGGTACGAGCAGTACTTC. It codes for CASSQAGGGYEQYF.

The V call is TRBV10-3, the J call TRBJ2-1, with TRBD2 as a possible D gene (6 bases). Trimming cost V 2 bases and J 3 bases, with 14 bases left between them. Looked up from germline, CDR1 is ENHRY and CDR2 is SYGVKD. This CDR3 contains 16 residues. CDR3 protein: CAISEAAGTGYNEQFF. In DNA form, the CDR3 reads TGTGCCATCAGTGAGGCCGCCGGGACTGGCTACAATGAGCAGTTCTTC.

CDR3 in amino acids: CSVWGQGADGYTF. CDR3 in DNA: TGCAGCGTTTGGGGGCAGGGGGCGGATGGCTACACCTTC. The rearrangement joins TRBV29-1 to TRBJ1-2, with 8 nucleotides matching TRBD1. Trimming cost V 5 bases and J 6 bases; bases outside gene matches: 8. The CDR3 is 13 residues long. Germline loops: CDR1 SQVTM, CDR2 ANQGSEA.

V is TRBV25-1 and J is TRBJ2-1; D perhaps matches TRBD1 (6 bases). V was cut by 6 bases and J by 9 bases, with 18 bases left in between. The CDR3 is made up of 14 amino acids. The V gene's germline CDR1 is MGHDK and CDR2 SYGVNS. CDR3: CASRSLGGPGEQFF. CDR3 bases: TGTGCCAGCAGATCGTTAGGGGGTCCGGGTGAGCAGTTCTTC. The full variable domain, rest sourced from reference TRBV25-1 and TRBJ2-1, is EADIYQTPRYLVIGTGKKITLECSQTMGHDKMYWYQQDPGMELHLIHYSYGVNSTEKGDLSSESTVSRIRTEHFPLTLESARPSHTSQYLCASRSLGGPGEQFFGPGTRLTVL.

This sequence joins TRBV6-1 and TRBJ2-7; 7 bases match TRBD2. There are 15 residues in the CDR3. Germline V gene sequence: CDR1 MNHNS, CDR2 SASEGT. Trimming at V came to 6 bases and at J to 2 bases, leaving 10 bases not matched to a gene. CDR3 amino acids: CASRAGAGPTYEQYF. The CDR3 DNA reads TGTGCCAGCAGGGCGGGAGCGGGTCCTACCTACGAGCAGTACTTC.

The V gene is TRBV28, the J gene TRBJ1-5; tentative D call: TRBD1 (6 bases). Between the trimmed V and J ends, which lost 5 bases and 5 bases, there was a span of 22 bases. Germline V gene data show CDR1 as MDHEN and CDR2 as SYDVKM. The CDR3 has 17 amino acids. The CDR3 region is CASSRARGTSSYQPQHF. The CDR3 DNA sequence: TGTGCCAGCAGTCGCGCCCGAGGGACATCGAGCTATCAGCCCCAGCATTTT.

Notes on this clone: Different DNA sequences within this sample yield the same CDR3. The CDR3 DNA reads TGTGCCAGCAGTTTGCGGCTAGCGGGCTCCTACGAGCAGTACTTC. It yields the protein CASSLRLAGSYEQYF. This sequence joins TRBV27 and TRBJ2-7, with TRBD2 matching 8 bases. This CDR3 has 15 residues. The J segment lost 0 bases and the V segment lost 3 bases, leaving 4 bases of the junction unmatched. CDR1 and CDR2 (germline): MNHEY, SMNVEV (reference sequence).

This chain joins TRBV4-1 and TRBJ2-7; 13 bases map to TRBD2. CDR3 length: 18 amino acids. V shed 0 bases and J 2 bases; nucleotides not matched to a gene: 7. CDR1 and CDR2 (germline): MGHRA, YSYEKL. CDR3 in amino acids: CASSQDPPTSGRAYEQYF. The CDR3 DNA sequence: TGCGCCAGCAGCCAAGATCCCCCCACTAGCGGGAGGGCCTACGAGCAGTACTTC.

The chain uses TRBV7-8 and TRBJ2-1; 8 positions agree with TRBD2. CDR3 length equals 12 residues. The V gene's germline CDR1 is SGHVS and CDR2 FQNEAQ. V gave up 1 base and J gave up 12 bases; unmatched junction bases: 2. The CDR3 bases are TGTGCCAGCAGCTTAGATCGGGGGGGGCAGTTCTTC. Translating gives CASSLDRGGQFF.

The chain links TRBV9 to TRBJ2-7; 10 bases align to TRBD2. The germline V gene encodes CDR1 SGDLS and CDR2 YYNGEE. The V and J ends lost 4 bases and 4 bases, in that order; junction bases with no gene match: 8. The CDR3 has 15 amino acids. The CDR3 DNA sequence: TGTGCCAGCAGCTCTACCCCGGGACTAGCGTACGAGCAGTACTTC. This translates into CASSSTPGLAYEQYF.

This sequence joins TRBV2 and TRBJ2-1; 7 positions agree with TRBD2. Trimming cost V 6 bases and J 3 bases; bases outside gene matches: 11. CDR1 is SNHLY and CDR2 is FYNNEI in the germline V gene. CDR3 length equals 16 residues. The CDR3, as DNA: TGTGCCAGCAGGGAAAGGACTAGGAGCATCTACAATGAGCAGTTCTTC. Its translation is CASRERTRSIYNEQFF.

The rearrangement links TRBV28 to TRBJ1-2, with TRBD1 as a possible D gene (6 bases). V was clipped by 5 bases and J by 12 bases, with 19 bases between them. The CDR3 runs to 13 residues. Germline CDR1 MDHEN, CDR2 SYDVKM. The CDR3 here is CASSEGHPFSNTF. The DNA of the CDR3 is TGTGCCAGCAGTGAGGGACACCCTTTCTCAAACACCTTC.

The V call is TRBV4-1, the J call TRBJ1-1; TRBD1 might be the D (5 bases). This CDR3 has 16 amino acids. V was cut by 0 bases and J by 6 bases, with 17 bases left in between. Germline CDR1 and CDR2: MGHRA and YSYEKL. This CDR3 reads CASSQDEVTARAEAFF. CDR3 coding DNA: TGCGCCAGCAGCCAAGATGAAGTAACGGCCAGGGCTGAAGCTTTCTTT.